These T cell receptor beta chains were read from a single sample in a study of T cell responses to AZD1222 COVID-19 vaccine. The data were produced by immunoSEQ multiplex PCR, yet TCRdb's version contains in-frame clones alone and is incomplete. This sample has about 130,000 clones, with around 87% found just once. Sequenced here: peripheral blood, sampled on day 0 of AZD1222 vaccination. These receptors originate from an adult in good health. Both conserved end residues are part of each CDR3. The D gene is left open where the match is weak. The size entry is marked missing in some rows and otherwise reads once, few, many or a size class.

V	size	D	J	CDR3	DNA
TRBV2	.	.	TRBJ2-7	CASTVRVGPYEQYF	TGTGCCAGCACAGTGAGAGTGGGGCCCTACGAGCAGTACTTC
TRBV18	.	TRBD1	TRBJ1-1	CASSPGTGGGNTEAFF	TGTGCCAGCTCACCTGGGACAGGGGGCGGGAACACTGAAGCTTTCTTT
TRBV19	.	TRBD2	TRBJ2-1	CASSLRLAGGLYNEQFF	TGTGCCAGTAGCTTAAGACTAGCGGGAGGCCTTTACAATGAGCAGTTCTTC
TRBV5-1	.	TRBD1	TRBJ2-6	CASSSSGTGVPGANVLTF	TGCGCCAGCAGCTCCTCCGGGACAGGGGTCCCTGGGGCCAACGTCCTGACTTTC
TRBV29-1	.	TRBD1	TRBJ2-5	CSVYNTGGQETQYF	TGCAGCGTCTACAACACAGGGGGCCAAGAGACCCAGTACTTC
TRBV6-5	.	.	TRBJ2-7	CASRTRGLGYEQYF	TGTGCCAGCAGAACGAGAGGCCTGGGATACGAGCAGTACTTC
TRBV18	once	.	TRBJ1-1	CASSPSAAGLMNTEAFF	TGTGCCAGCTCACCAAGTGCGGCAGGTCTCATGAACACTGAAGCTTTCTTT
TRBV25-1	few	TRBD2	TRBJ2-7	CASSESNSGRYEQYF	TGTGCCAGCAGTGAATCGAATAGCGGGAGGTACGAGCAGTACTTC
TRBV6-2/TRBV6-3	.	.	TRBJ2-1	CASSSQAAYNEQFF	TGTGCCAGCAGTTCGCAAGCGGCCTACAATGAGCAGTTCTTC
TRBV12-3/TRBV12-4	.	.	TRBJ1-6	CASSRWNSPLHF	TGTGCCAGCAGTCGGTGGAATTCACCCCTCCACTTT
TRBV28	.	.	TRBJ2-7	CASSLFTPKSFYEQYF	TGTGCCAGCAGTTTATTCACACCCAAATCCTTCTACGAGCAGTACTTC
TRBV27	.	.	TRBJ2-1	CASSLGGDGIYNEQFF	TGTGCCAGCAGTTTAGGAGGGGACGGGATCTACAATGAGCAGTTCTTC
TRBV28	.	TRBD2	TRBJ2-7	CASSFTTLAGGTYEQYF	TGTGCCAGCAGTTTCACAACGCTAGCGGGAGGAACCTACGAGCAGTACTTC
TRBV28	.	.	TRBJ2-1	CASRSGYNEQFF	TGTGCCAGCAGAAGCGGCTACAATGAGCAGTTCTTC
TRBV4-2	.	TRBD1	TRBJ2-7	CASSYDILRDRGSYEQYF	TGTGCCAGCAGCTATGACATTCTCCGGGACAGGGGGTCTTACGAGCAGTACTTC
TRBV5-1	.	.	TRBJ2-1	CASSPTKVDPRAREQFF	TGCGCCAGCAGCCCAACAAAGGTGGACCCCCGTGCACGGGAGCAGTTCTTC
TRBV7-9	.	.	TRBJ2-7	CASSPIQTGSSYEQYF	TGTGCCAGCAGCCCTATACAGACAGGATCCTCCTACGAGCAGTACTTC
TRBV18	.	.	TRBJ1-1	CASSPSTGPTNPGAFF	TGTGCCAGCTCACCTTCTACTGGCCCAACAAATCCCGGGGCTTTCTTT
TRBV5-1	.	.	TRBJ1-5	CASSPDTRQNSNQPQHF	TGCGCCAGCAGCCCAGACACGAGACAGAATAGCAATCAGCCCCAGCATTTT
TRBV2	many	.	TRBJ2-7	CASSGSGNEQYF	TGTGCCAGCAGTGGGTCAGGGAACGAGCAGTACTTC
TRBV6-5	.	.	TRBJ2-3	CASSYWGGHTDTQYF	TGTGCCAGCAGTTACTGGGGCGGACACACAGATACGCAGTATTTT
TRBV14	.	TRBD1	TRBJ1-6	CASSPTGSNSPLHF	TGTGCCAGCAGCCCGACAGGGTCCAATTCACCCCTCCACTTT
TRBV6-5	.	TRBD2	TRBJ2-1	CASTELAGSGNEQFF	TGTGCCAGCACAGAACTAGCGGGGTCTGGCAATGAGCAGTTCTTC
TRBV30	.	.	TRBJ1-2	CAWKPGRIDYGYTF	TGTGCCTGGAAACCAGGGCGGATAGACTATGGCTACACCTTC
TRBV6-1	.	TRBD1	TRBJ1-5	CASSEAGQAEHF	TGTGCCAGCAGTGAGGCGGGACAGGCCGAGCATTTT
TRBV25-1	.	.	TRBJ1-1	CASSVQGGGTEAFF	TGTGCCAGCAGTGTCCAGGGTGGGGGCACTGAAGCTTTCTTT
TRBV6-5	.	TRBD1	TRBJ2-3	CASSPGQADTDTQYF	TGTGCCAGCAGTCCTGGACAGGCCGACACAGATACGCAGTATTTT
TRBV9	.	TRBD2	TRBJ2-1	CASSVVGGSLYNEQFF	TGTGCCAGCAGCGTAGTGGGCGGGAGCCTATACAATGAGCAGTTCTTC
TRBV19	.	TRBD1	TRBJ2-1	CASSPRTGLNEQFF	TGTGCCAGTAGTCCCCGGACAGGTCTCAATGAGCAGTTCTTC
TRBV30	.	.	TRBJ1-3	CAWSLIRVGNTIYF	TGTGCCTGGAGCCTCATACGGGTCGGAAACACCATATATTTT
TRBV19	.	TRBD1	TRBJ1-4	CASSADRGGSEKLFF	TGTGCCAGTAGCGCTGACAGGGGGGGCTCCGAAAAACTGTTTTTT
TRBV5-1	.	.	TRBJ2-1	CASSLTPGQEYNEQFF	TGCGCCAGCAGCCTCACTCCGGGACAAGAGTACAATGAGCAGTTCTTC
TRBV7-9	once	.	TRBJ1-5	CASSLGSGVDQPQHF	TGTGCCAGCAGCTTAGGGTCAGGGGTTGATCAGCCCCAGCATTTT
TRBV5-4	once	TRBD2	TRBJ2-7	CASSFGTSGSYEQYF	TGTGCCAGCAGCTTTGGGACTAGCGGTTCCTACGAGCAGTACTTC
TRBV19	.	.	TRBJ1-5	CASRTLPGQPQHF	TGTGCCAGTAGGACTCTTCCGGGGCAGCCCCAGCATTTT
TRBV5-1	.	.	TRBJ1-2	CASRLLGANYGYTF	TGCGCCAGCAGACTGCTAGGGGCTAACTATGGCTACACCTTC
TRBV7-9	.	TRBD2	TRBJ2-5	CASSLPWRLAGVQETQYF	TGTGCCAGCAGCTTACCTTGGCGGCTAGCGGGAGTCCAAGAGACCCAGTACTTC
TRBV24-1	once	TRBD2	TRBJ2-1	CATSDPGGTSGWSHNEQFF	TGTGCCACCAGTGACCCGGGGGGGACTAGCGGGTGGTCCCACAATGAGCAGTTCTTC
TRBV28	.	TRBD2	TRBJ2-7	CASTPTSRYEQYF	TGTGCCAGCACCCCGACTAGCAGGTACGAGCAGTACTTC
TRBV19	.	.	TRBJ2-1	CASSTGALNEQFF	TGTGCCAGTAGTACCGGGGCGCTCAATGAGCAGTTCTTC
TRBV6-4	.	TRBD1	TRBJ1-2	CASSPTGGSVGYTF	TGTGCCAGCAGTCCGACAGGGGGCTCGGTTGGCTACACCTTC
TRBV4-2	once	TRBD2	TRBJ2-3	CASSPGGGLTDTQYF	TGTGCCAGCTCCCCCGGGGGGGGACTCACAGATACGCAGTATTTT
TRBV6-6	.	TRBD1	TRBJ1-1	CASSYAGAGGTEAFF	TGTGCCAGCAGTTACGCGGGGGCAGGGGGCACTGAAGCTTTCTTT
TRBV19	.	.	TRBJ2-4	CASSIRTGSVAKNIQYF	TGTGCCAGTAGTATACGTACAGGGAGCGTAGCCAAAAACATTCAGTACTTC
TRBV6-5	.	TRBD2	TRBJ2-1	CASSPWRGFEQFF	TGTGCCAGCAGTCCTTGGCGGGGGTTCGAACAGTTCTTC
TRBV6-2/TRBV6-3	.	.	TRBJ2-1	CASSSTYEQFF	TGTGCCAGCAGTTCTACCTATGAGCAGTTCTTC
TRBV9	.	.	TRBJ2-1	CASSVGLNSYNEQFF	TGTGCCAGCAGCGTAGGACTAAACTCCTACAATGAGCAGTTCTTC
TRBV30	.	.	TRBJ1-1	CAWSYKGHYTEAFF	TGTGCCTGGAGCTACAAGGGACACTACACTGAAGCTTTCTTT